This is a list of T cell receptor beta chains from one sample in a study of beta chain features in type 1 diabetes. The assay was immunoSEQ multiplex PCR, and TCRdb's table has in-frame clones only and misses some. The sample carries hundreds of thousands of clones, around 28% recorded once. The sample was naive CD4+ T cells from blood. All receptors come from a man aged 18 to 35 in good health. CDR3s include the opening cysteine and the closing phenylalanine or tryptophan. Fields, in order: J gene, clone size, D gene, V gene, CDR3 DNA, CDR3 protein. The D gene is left open where the match is weak. Clone size, where shown, is once, few, many, or a class for clones that have expanded.

J: TRBJ2-3
size: few
D: TRBD2
V: TRBV11-2
DNA: TGTGCCAGCAGCTTCGATCCTCTAGGAGCGGGAGGCACAGATACGCAGTATTTT
CDR3: CASSFDPLGAGGTDTQYF

J: TRBJ2-7
size: .
D: .
V: TRBV6-5
DNA: TGTGCCAGCAGTTACCGGCCGGGGTCCTACGAGCAGTACTTC
CDR3: CASSYRPGSYEQYF

J: TRBJ2-3
size: few
D: TRBD2
V: TRBV7-9
DNA: TGTGCCAGCAGCTACCGACTAGCGGGAGTTGATACGCAGTATTTT
CDR3: CASSYRLAGVDTQYF

J: TRBJ2-1
size: few
D: TRBD1
V: TRBV28
DNA: TGTGCCAGCAGGTCGGGACAGGCGAGCTCCTACAATGAGCAGTTCTTC
CDR3: CASRSGQASSYNEQFF

J: TRBJ2-5
size: few
D: TRBD2
V: TRBV30
DNA: TGTGCCTGGGCGAAGGTAGCGGGGCAAGAGACCCAGTACTTC
CDR3: CAWAKVAGQETQYF

J: TRBJ2-2
size: few
D: .
V: TRBV11-2
DNA: TGTGCCAGCAGCTACGGACTATCCTCAGCCGGGGAGCTGTTTTTT
CDR3: CASSYGLSSAGELFF

J: TRBJ2-1
size: .
D: TRBD2
V: TRBV18
DNA: TGTGCCAGCTCACCCAATACGGGGGGAGAGGGCAATGAGCAGTTCTTC
CDR3: CASSPNTGGEGNEQFF

J: TRBJ2-1
size: .
D: TRBD2
V: TRBV7-2
DNA: TGTGCCAGCAGCTTAGCGCAGGGACTAGTGGGTGAGCAGTTCTTC
CDR3: CASSLAQGLVGEQFF

J: TRBJ2-5
size: few
D: TRBD2
V: TRBV29-1
DNA: TGCAGCGTTCTCGGGGGGCAAGAGACCCAGTACTTC
CDR3: CSVLGGQETQYF

J: TRBJ2-7
size: .
D: .
V: TRBV18
DNA: TGTGCCAGCTCACCACAAAACGAGCAGTACTTC
CDR3: CASSPQNEQYF

J: TRBJ2-3
size: few
D: .
V: TRBV11-2
DNA: TGTGCCAGCAGCACTTCGCTTACCCTGTTTACGCAGTATTTT
CDR3: CASSTSLTLFTQYF

J: TRBJ2-1
size: .
D: .
V: TRBV14
DNA: TGTGCCAGCAGCCACCTCTACCGGGATAACTACAATGAGCAGTTCTTC
CDR3: CASSHLYRDNYNEQFF

J: TRBJ2-5
size: .
D: .
V: TRBV5-4
DNA: TGTGCCAGCAGCTTGGTTAGCGGACAAGAGACCCAGTACTTC
CDR3: CASSLVSGQETQYF

J: TRBJ1-1
size: .
D: .
V: TRBV29-1
DNA: TGCAGCGTTGCCGGACTGGGATGGGGCACTGAAGCTTTCTTT
CDR3: CSVAGLGWGTEAFF

J: TRBJ1-1
size: .
D: .
V: TRBV2
DNA: TGTGCCAGCAGCCTCGACGGGGGGAACACTGAAGCTTTCTTT
CDR3: CASSLDGGNTEAFF

J: TRBJ1-2
size: few
D: .
V: TRBV25-1
DNA: TGTGCCAGCAGTGAAGGCGTGAGGACGCGCTATGGCTACACCTTC
CDR3: CASSEGVRTRYGYTF

J: TRBJ1-2
size: few
D: .
V: TRBV30
DNA: TGTGCCTGGAGTAATACAGGGAGGTATGGCTACACCTTC
CDR3: CAWSNTGRYGYTF

J: TRBJ2-3
size: few
D: TRBD2
V: TRBV5-4
DNA: TGTGCCAGCGGCGGACTAGCGGGGGAGTCTAGCACAGATACGCAGTATTTT
CDR3: CASGGLAGESSTDTQYF

J: TRBJ2-4
size: .
D: .
V: TRBV2
DNA: TGTGCCAGCGGGGAGCTCTTAGCCAAAAACATTCAGTACTTC
CDR3: CASGELLAKNIQYF

J: TRBJ2-1
size: .
D: TRBD2
V: TRBV10-3
DNA: TGTGCCATCAGTTTTAGCGGGAGCTCCTACAATGAGCAGTTCTTC
CDR3: CAISFSGSSYNEQFF

J: TRBJ1-4
size: few
D: .
V: TRBV30
DNA: TGTGCCTGGACTAGGGCAGTTAATGAAAAACTGTTTTTT
CDR3: CAWTRAVNEKLFF

J: TRBJ2-7
size: once
D: TRBD2
V: TRBV15
DNA: TGTGCCACCAGCAGAGGGTTTAGCGGGAGACACGAGCAGTACTTC
CDR3: CATSRGFSGRHEQYF

J: TRBJ2-6
size: .
D: .
V: TRBV21-1
DNA: TGTGCCAGCTTTAATGTCCAGGCCGGAGACGGGGCCAACGTCCTGACTTTC
CDR3: CASFNVQAGDGANVLTF

J: TRBJ1-2
size: .
D: .
V: TRBV4-1
DNA: TGCGCCAGCAGCCCCACAGGGATCTATGGCTACACCTTC
CDR3: CASSPTGIYGYTF

J: TRBJ1-1
size: few
D: .
V: TRBV10-3
DNA: TGTGCCATCAGTGCCCTGCCCACTGAAGCTTTCTTT
CDR3: CAISALPTEAFF

J: TRBJ2-5
size: .
D: TRBD2
V: TRBV7-2
DNA: TGTGCCAGCAGCCTCCTTAGCGGGAGTGGAGAGACCCAGTACTTC
CDR3: CASSLLSGSGETQYF

J: TRBJ2-3
size: few
D: .
V: TRBV29-1
DNA: TGCAGCGCCTCCGGGCCCAGGGATACGCAGTATTTT
CDR3: CSASGPRDTQYF

J: TRBJ1-2
size: .
D: TRBD1
V: TRBV11-2
DNA: TGTGCCAGCAGCACCTACAGGGGCCCTGCGCCCTATGGCTACACCTTC
CDR3: CASSTYRGPAPYGYTF

J: TRBJ2-7
size: .
D: .
V: TRBV7-6
DNA: TGTGCCAGCAGCCCACAGGGGGGGCCCTACGAGCAGTACTTC
CDR3: CASSPQGGPYEQYF

J: TRBJ1-1
size: few
D: TRBD1
V: TRBV6-5
DNA: TGTGCCAGCAGTTACGAGACAGGGAGCACTGAAGCTTTCTTT
CDR3: CASSYETGSTEAFF

J: TRBJ1-5
size: .
D: .
V: TRBV10-3
DNA: TGTGCCATCAGTGGGGGCGCGAATCAGCCCCAGCATTTT
CDR3: CAISGGANQPQHF

J: TRBJ2-5
size: .
D: .
V: TRBV29-1
DNA: TGCAGCTATACTCAGGGACGAGAGACCCAGTACTTC
CDR3: CSYTQGRETQYF

J: TRBJ2-1
size: few
D: .
V: TRBV29-1
DNA: TGCAGCGTTGATGGTGTACAGGGGGAGGGCAATGAGCAGTTCTTC
CDR3: CSVDGVQGEGNEQFF

J: TRBJ2-3
size: .
D: TRBD1
V: TRBV29-1
DNA: TGCAGCGTTGGCAGGGGGAAGAGAGATACGCAGTATTTT
CDR3: CSVGRGKRDTQYF

J: TRBJ1-2
size: few
D: TRBD1
V: TRBV30
DNA: TGTGCCTGGAGCCCGGGACAGGGTTTGGCCTACACCTTC
CDR3: CAWSPGQGLAYTF

J: TRBJ2-7
size: .
D: TRBD2
V: TRBV29-1
DNA: TGCAGCGTTGACGGGCTAGCGGGAGCTCGGTCCGAGCAGTACTTC
CDR3: CSVDGLAGARSEQYF

J: TRBJ2-5
size: .
D: .
V: TRBV7-2
DNA: TGTGCCAGCAGCTTAGTCGAGACCCAGTACTTC
CDR3: CASSLVETQYF

J: TRBJ1-5
size: few
D: .
V: TRBV30
DNA: TGTGCCTGGAGTGTAGCAGGGTCTGGGAGTCAGCCCCAGCATTTT
CDR3: CAWSVAGSGSQPQHF

J: TRBJ2-1
size: few
D: .
V: TRBV20-1
DNA: TGCAGTGCCACAGGGTCCGAGCAGTTCTTC
CDR3: CSATGSEQFF

J: TRBJ2-1
size: .
D: .
V: TRBV19
DNA: TGTGCCAGTATGGACTGGAGCTCCTACAATGAGCAGTTCTTC
CDR3: CASMDWSSYNEQFF

J: TRBJ2-1
size: .
D: TRBD2
V: TRBV28
DNA: TGTGCCAGCAGCCGACTAGCGAGGAATGAGCAGTTCTTC
CDR3: CASSRLARNEQFF

J: TRBJ2-5
size: few
D: TRBD2
V: TRBV5-4
DNA: TGTGCCAGCAGCCGGGAGGCGGGGCAAGAGATCCAGTACTTC
CDR3: CASSREAGQEIQYF

J: TRBJ2-5
size: .
D: .
V: TRBV7-2
DNA: TGTGCCAGCAGAGGGGCTTCGGAGACCCAGTACTTC
CDR3: CASRGASETQYF

J: TRBJ2-5
size: .
D: .
V: TRBV4-1
DNA: TGCGCCAGCAGCCAATACCGGGACCCTCGGACCCAGTACTTC
CDR3: CASSQYRDPRTQYF

J: TRBJ2-1
size: .
D: TRBD2
V: TRBV4-3
DNA: TGCGCCAGCAGCCTTCACCTAACTAGCGGGGTGCCCTACAATGAGCAGTTCTTC
CDR3: CASSLHLTSGVPYNEQFF

J: TRBJ2-7
size: .
D: .
V: TRBV19
DNA: TGTGCCAGTAGTAAAGCGGATTTATACGAGCAGTACTTC
CDR3: CASSKADLYEQYF

J: TRBJ2-6
size: few
D: .
V: TRBV4-1
DNA: TGCGCCAGCAGCCAAGGCAGGGCTGGGGCCAACGTCCTGACTTTC
CDR3: CASSQGRAGANVLTF

J: TRBJ2-7
size: few
D: TRBD1
V: TRBV6-6
DNA: TGTGCCAGCAGGTATTTATGGACAGGGCGAGGAGAGCAGTACTTC
CDR3: CASRYLWTGRGEQYF

J: TRBJ2-5
size: few
D: .
V: TRBV23-1
DNA: TGCGCGCGGCCTGCTCAAGAGACCCAGTACTTC
CDR3: CARPAQETQYF

J: TRBJ2-4
size: .
D: .
V: TRBV5-4
DNA: TGTGCCAGCAGCTCCGGACAGCGGGGAAACATTCAGTACTTC
CDR3: CASSSGQRGNIQYF

J: TRBJ2-1
size: .
D: TRBD1
V: TRBV9
DNA: TGTGCCAGCAGCCCGGACAGGGGGCAAACCTACAATGAGCAGTTCTTC
CDR3: CASSPDRGQTYNEQFF

J: TRBJ2-7
size: .
D: .
V: TRBV9
DNA: TGTGCCAGCAACCCGGGGCAGGGAGTATACGAGCAGTACTTC
CDR3: CASNPGQGVYEQYF